This T cell receptor beta chain was identified in a study of blood T cell repertoires in COVID-19. This clone was recorded only once. Measured with immunoSEQ multiplex PCR; TCRdb has only the in-frame clones, and not every one. The table shows about 200,000 clones, with roughly 89% occurring only once. The participants were between about 18 and 90 years old and came from roughly 24 US areas. V was shortened by 3 bases and J by 2 bases, with 7 bases between the two germline ends. The CDR3 length is 13 residues. The germline CDR1 and CDR2 sequences are LNHDA and SQIVND (reference sequence). This clonotype originated in a woman aged 40 to 50 with acute COVID-19. Sequences were obtained from PBMCs or T cells enriched from blood (not recorded which). The rearrangement joins TRBV19 to TRBJ1-1; D is unresolved. The DNA for the CDR3 is TGTGCCAGTAGTATCGGGGTCAACACTGAAGCTTTCTTT. Its translation is CASSIGVNTEAFF.